This T cell receptor beta chain came from a study of blood T cell repertoires in COVID-19. Study context: The United States, Italy and Spain provided the acute and convalescent COVID-19 samples.

Comment on this clone: Other DNA sequences in the sample encode the same CDR3.

V dropped 4 bases and J dropped 3; count of bases not matched to a gene: 3. CDR1 and CDR2 from the germline V gene are SGHRS and YFSETQ. The CDR3 runs 13 residues. Sequencing used immunoSEQ multiplex PCR; TCRdb keeps in-frame clones, though not all of them. The sample has under 200,000 clones; 80% to 90% are singletons. The clonotype originates from a man between 40 and 49 years old with acute or convalescent COVID-19. V gene TRBV5-1 combines with J gene TRBJ1-2, with 7 bases that match TRBD1. The sequenced sample consisted of peripheral blood. The CDR3, as DNA: TGCGCCAGCAGCCCCCAGGGGGACTATGGCTACACCTTC. It specifies CASSPQGDYGYTF. The full variable domain, rest sourced from reference TRBV5-1 and TRBJ1-2, is KAGVTQTPRYLIKTRGQQVTLSCSPISGHRSVSWYQQTPGQGLQFLFEYFSETQRNKGNFPGRFSGRQFSNSRSEMNVSTLELGDSALYLCASSPQGDYGYTFGSGTRLTVV.